The next 15 T cell receptor beta chains were all read from a single sample in a study of Ad26.COV2.S vaccination and SARS-CoV-2 variants. The treatment: 15 to 20 received Ad26.COV2.S at low or high dose, single or two shots; 5 received placebo; per-sample allocation not given. Sampling happened 63 days after the first vaccine or placebo injection. Sequenced by immunoSEQ multiplex PCR; TCRdb stores in-frame clones only, minus some. The table lists about 460,000 clones, 80% to 90% of them singletons. This sample comprised peripheral blood, obtained in a trial of Ad26.COV2.S vaccine versus placebo. The source is a person between 18 and 60 years old who received the Ad26.COV2.S COVID-19 vaccine or a placebo.

V usage is TRBV19 and J usage is TRBJ1-4; 8 bases are a match to TRBD1. CDR3 length: 16 residues. Germline values: CDR1 LNHDA, CDR2 SQIVND (reference sequence). Losses at the gene ends were 5 bases for V and 1 base for J; bases not matched to a gene: 6. The DNA for the CDR3 is TGTGCCAGTAGTCGACAGGGGCCCGGAACTAATGAAAAACTGTTTTTT. It translates to CASSRQGPGTNEKLFF.

The chain is built from TRBV18 and TRBJ2-3; D ambiguous. Germline values: CDR1 KGHSH, CDR2 LQKENI. This CDR3 is 15 amino acids long. Trimming left V 6 bases short and J 0 bases short, with 13 bases between. This CDR3 is CASSPRPDSTDTQYF. The DNA of the CDR3 is TGTGCCAGCTCGCCCAGACCTGACAGCACAGATACGCAGTATTTT.

On this clone: In the same sample, other DNA sequences code for this CDR3. The V gene is TRBV6-5, the J gene TRBJ1-5, with TRBD1 matching over 7 bases. The germline CDR1 and CDR2 sequences are MNHEY and SVGAGI. J was trimmed by 0 bases and V by 6 bases; bases with no gene match: 5. There are 15 residues in the CDR3. CDR3 protein: CASRPTGYSNQPQHF. DNA for the CDR3: TGTGCCAGCAGACCGACAGGGTATAGCAATCAGCCCCAGCATTTT.

The chain employs TRBV30 and TRBJ1-2, with TRBD1 identical over 7 bases. With 5 bases clipped from V and 7 bases from J, the junction kept 10 bases outside the gene matches. Per the germline V gene, CDR1 is GTSNPN and CDR2 is SVGIG (reference sequence). The CDR3 extends over 13 amino acids. CDR3 DNA sequence: TGTGCCTGGTCTAGACAGGGAGGTTTTGGCTACACCTTC. Its protein is CAWSRQGGFGYTF.

V is TRBV7-8 and J is TRBJ2-5, with 9 bases that match TRBD1. The CDR3 is 17 amino acids. The V and J ends lost 4 bases and 8 bases, in that order; junction bases with no gene match: 17. Germline values: CDR1 SGHVS, CDR2 FQNEAQ. DNA of the CDR3: TGTGCCAGCAGCTCCGGGCGACGGGACAGGGCGGTGTTTACCCAGTACTTC. Translation: CASSSGRRDRAVFTQYF.

The rearrangement uses TRBV27 and TRBJ1-1; possible D gene TRBD1, 5 bases. Trimming removed 2 bases from V and 2 bases from J, with 12 bases in between. Germline CDR1 MNHEY, CDR2 SMNVEV (reference sequence). CDR3 length equals 15 residues. As DNA, the CDR3 is TGTGCCAGCAGTTTAGGATGGAGGGGCAACACTGAAGCTTTCTTT. This sequence encodes CASSLGWRGNTEAFF.

The rearrangement joins TRBV9 to TRBJ1-4, with D possibly being TRBD1 (6 bases). Germline V gene data show CDR1 as SGDLS and CDR2 as YYNGEE. This CDR3 has 16 residues. V lost 2 bases and J lost 3, with 14 bases in between. CDR3 bases: TGTGCCAGCAGCGTGGGACAACTGAGTGCTAATGAAAAACTGTTTTTT. Translating gives CASSVGQLSANEKLFF.

Here the CDR3 DNA reads TGTGCCAGCAGCTTACAGCCAGAGAACACCGGGGAGCTGTTTTTT. Protein: CASSLQPENTGELFF. This rearrangement joins TRBV7-6 to TRBJ2-2; D ambiguous. The germline V gene encodes CDR1 SGHVS and CDR2 FNYEAQ. Trimming cost V 2 bases and J 1 base, with 8 bases left between them. CDR3 size: 15 residues.

The CDR3 sequence: CASSLGLAGNYEQYF. CDR3 nucleotide sequence: TGTGCCAGCAGCCTCGGACTAGCGGGAAATTACGAGCAGTACTTC. The genes are TRBV5-4 and TRBJ2-7; 12 nucleotides agree with TRBD2. V dropped 4 bases and J dropped 4; count of bases not matched to a gene: 6. CDR3 length: 15 amino acids. The germline V gene has CDR1 SGHNT and CDR2 YYREEE (reference sequence).

The V gene is TRBV6-5, the J gene TRBJ1-5, with D possibly matching TRBD1 (5 bases). From germline, CDR1 is MNHEY and CDR2 SVGAGI. This CDR3 has 14 residues. Trimming pared 5 bases from V and 3 bases from J, leaving 11 bases between. Here the CDR3 reads CASSLTGDNQPQHF. The DNA of the CDR3 is TGTGCCAGCAGTCTTACAGGAGACAATCAGCCCCAGCATTTT.

This chain uses TRBV6-5 with TRBJ1-2, with 7 positions matching TRBD1. V dropped 7 bases and J dropped 3; count of bases not matched to a gene: 11. Germline V lookup: CDR1 MNHEY, CDR2 SVGAGI. This CDR3 comprises 15 residues. The CDR3, as DNA: TGTGCCAGCAACTCACCGGGACAGAATCACTATGGCTACACCTTC. This gives the protein CASNSPGQNHYGYTF.

V gene TRBV7-9 combines with J gene TRBJ2-5; D unclear. The CDR3 length is 14 residues. Trimming stripped 8 bases from V and 4 bases from J, with 17 bases between. Germline-derived CDR1 and CDR2 are SEHNR and FQNEAQ (reference sequence). CDR3 in amino acids: CASVDFSVAETQYF. The CDR3, as DNA: TGTGCCAGCGTTGACTTCTCGGTCGCAGAGACCCAGTACTTC.

V is TRBV19 and J is TRBJ2-7, with TRBD1 identical over 7 bases. This CDR3 contains 14 residues. The V gene end was trimmed by 9 bases and the J gene end by 0 bases; junction bases not matched to a gene: 8. Germline V gene data show CDR1 as LNHDA and CDR2 as SQIVND (reference sequence). Here the CDR3 DNA reads TGTGCCAGCGGCCCGGGACAGCTCTCCTACGAGCAGTACTTC. Its protein is CASGPGQLSYEQYF.

The chain combines TRBV19 with TRBJ2-4; either TRBD1 or TRBD2 may fit D (5 bases each). Germline V gene data show CDR1 as LNHDA and CDR2 as SQIVND (reference sequence). The CDR3 has 18 amino acids. Trimming stripped 2 bases from V and 0 bases from J, with 17 bases between. CDR3 sequence: CASSIRGAEVLAKNIQYF. As DNA, the CDR3 is TGTGCCAGTAGTATAAGAGGGGCGGAGGTTCTAGCCAAAAACATTCAGTACTTC. Full variable domain (missing parts from reference TRBV19 and TRBJ2-4): DGGITQSPKYLFRKEGQNVTLSCEQNLNHDAMYWYRQDPGQGLRLIYYSQIVNDFQKGDIAEGYSVSREKKESFPLTVTSAQKNPTAFYLCASSIRGAEVLAKNIQYFGAGTRLSVL.

The gene calls are TRBV7-6 and TRBJ2-1; no definite D call. The length of the CDR3 is 16 residues. Germline values: CDR1 SGHVS, CDR2 FNYEAQ. Trimming stripped 1 base from V and 0 bases from J, with 10 bases between. The CDR3 DNA follows: TGTGCCAGCAGCTTAGGAGCGACCAGCTCCTACAATGAGCAGTTCTTC. It encodes CASSLGATSSYNEQFF. Combining the CDR3 with reference TRBV7-6 and TRBJ2-1 gives the whole variable domain GAGVSQSPRYKVTKRGQDVALRCDPISGHVSLYWYRQALGQGPEFLTYFNYEAQQDKSGLPNDRFSAERPEGSISTLTIQRTEQRDSAMYRCASSLGATSSYNEQFFGPGTRLTVL.